This T cell receptor (beta chain) was sequenced in a study of T cells in Graves' hyperthyroidism and ophthalmopathy. In this sample, this clonotype turned up many times. RNA transcripts provided the source from which TCR beta CDR3 regions were amplified. First-round RT-PCR targeting the TCR CDR3 was performed with the HTBI primer set. Via MiXCR, TCRdb re-called the multiplex PCR reads, giving one row per CDR3 protein. The sample carries 450,000 to 600,000 distinct CDR3 sequences, about 14% recorded once. The CDR3 consists of 14 residues. Germline CDR1 and CDR2: SGHAT and FQNNGV. J lost 2 bases, V lost 4 bases, and 2 bases had no gene match.

This clonotype originated in a woman in her thirties or forties with Graves' hyperthyroidism. The material sequenced was blood. V gene TRBV11-2 combines with J gene TRBJ2-7; TRBD1 agrees at 10 bases. CDR3 loop: CASSWTGGPYEQYF. Here the CDR3 DNA reads TGTGCCAGCAGCTGGACAGGGGGACCCTACGAGCAGTACTTC.